This entry lists 14 T cell receptor beta chains sequenced from one sample in a study of T-cell reconstitution after alpha-beta-depleted transplantation in children. Preparing the TCRbeta library involved the use of unique molecular identifiers. TCRdb re-called the PCR reads through MiXCR, storing one row per CDR3 protein. Of roughly 610,000 distinct CDR3 sequences in the sample, roughly a tenth were seen once. The sample was PBMCs from the stem cell graft donor, taken from the stem cell graft. These receptor sequences come from a human donor who donated a stem cell graft to a child with acute myeloid leukemia.

The chain uses TRBV5-1 and TRBJ2-2, with D perhaps matching TRBD1 (5 bases). The CDR3 is 15 amino acids. Germline CDR1 SGHRS, CDR2 YFSETQ. The V end lost 1 base, the J end lost 0 bases, and 7 bases lay between the germline ends. The CDR3 region is CASSLPQANTGELFF. DNA for the CDR3: TGCGCCAGCAGCTTGCCACAGGCGAACACCGGGGAGCTGTTTTTT.

This chain joins TRBV27 and TRBJ2-7; D possibly corresponds to TRBD2 (5 bases). CDR3 length: 16 residues. Germline CDR1 and CDR2: MNHEY and SMNVEV (reference sequence). Trimming stripped 3 bases from V and 0 bases from J, with 15 bases between. CDR3 sequence reads: CASSFRTGMSSYEQYF. The CDR3 region has the DNA TGTGCCAGCAGTTTCCGGACGGGAATGAGCTCCTACGAGCAGTACTTC.

The chain is built from TRBV20-1 and TRBJ2-2, with D possibly being TRBD2 (7 bases). The germline gives CDR1 DFQATT, CDR2 SNEGSKA (reference sequence). This CDR3 has 18 residues. Trimming removed 0 bases from V and 3 bases from J, with 20 bases in between. In DNA form, the CDR3 reads TGCAGTGCTAGAGATCCATCACAGGGAGGGGGTCACACCGGGGAGCTGTTTTTT. Translation gives CSARDPSQGGGHTGELFF.

The table lists this clonotype with a few counts. V and J are TRBV11-2 and TRBJ1-4; D perhaps matches TRBD1 (5 bases). This CDR3 has 14 residues. Germline CDR1 is SGHAT and CDR2 is FQNNGV. V was cut by 4 bases and J by 8 bases, with 14 bases left in between. The CDR3 DNA follows: TGTGCCAGCAGCTCCGGGACGGAGAAGGAAAAACTGTTTTTT. Its protein product is CASSSGTEKEKLFF.

This chain connects TRBV7-3 to TRBJ2-7; D might be TRBD1 or TRBD2, each matching 5 bases. Between the trimmed V and J ends, which lost 3 bases and 6 bases, there was a span of 15 bases. The CDR3 sequence is 14 residues long. Germline CDR1 and CDR2: SGHTA and FQGTGA. CDR3 nucleotide sequence: TGTGCCAGCAGCTTCGACGGGACGATGGGCGAGCAGTACTTC. This sequence encodes CASSFDGTMGEQYF.

The genes are TRBV15 and TRBJ2-1; D ambiguous. Germline V gene data show CDR1 as LNHNV and CDR2 as YYDKDF (reference sequence). The CDR3 contains 14 residues. Deletions cut 7 bases from V and 0 bases from J, with 10 bases between. As DNA, the CDR3 is TGTGCCACCACTCCTGGGGTCTCCTACAATGAGCAGTTCTTC. As protein: CATTPGVSYNEQFF.

J is TRBJ2-2 and V is TRBV20-1; unclear D gene. From germline, CDR1 is DFQATT and CDR2 SNEGSKA (reference sequence). Trimming removed 4 bases at V and 5 bases at J, with 5 bases between. The CDR3 is 11 amino acids. CDR3 region: CSAKKTGELFF. CDR3 bases: TGCAGTGCTAAAAAGACCGGGGAGCTGTTTTTT.

This clonotype appeared many times. This chain connects TRBV28 to TRBJ2-7, with 13 positions matching TRBD2. The CDR3 is 17 amino acids. Losses at the gene ends were 6 bases for V and 3 bases for J; bases not matched to a gene: 11. CDR1 and CDR2 from the germline V gene are MDHEN and SYDVKM. The CDR3 loop reads CASSPAGLAGVNYEQYF. In DNA, the CDR3 is TGTGCCAGCAGCCCAGCCGGACTAGCGGGAGTGAACTACGAGCAGTACTTC.

This clonotype was seen more than once but under ten times. The V and J genes are TRBV29-1 and TRBJ1-1, with D maybe TRBD1 (6 bases). This CDR3 contains 12 residues. The V end lost 6 bases, the J end lost 1 base, and 9 bases lay between the germline ends. Germline V gives CDR1 SQVTM, CDR2 ANQGSEA. The CDR3 sequence is CSVKTGNTEAFF. The CDR3 nucleotides are TGCAGCGTCAAGACAGGGAACACTGAAGCTTTCTTT.

There are many counts of this clonotype. The genes are TRBV7-9 and TRBJ2-7, with 7 bases lining up with TRBD2. V was clipped by 1 base and J by 0 bases; unmatched bases: 6. This CDR3 is 16 amino acids long. CDR1 and CDR2 (germline): SEHNR, FQNEAQ (reference sequence). CDR3 coding DNA: TGTGCCAGCAGCTTAGGGGTAGCGGGTAGCTCCTACGAGCAGTACTTC. Translated, it gives CASSLGVAGSSYEQYF.

This clonotype was recorded at least ten times. The chain recombines TRBV12-3 or TRBV12-4 with TRBJ2-5, with D unresolved. The CDR3 consists of 13 residues. Deletions cut 3 bases from V and 4 bases from J, with 9 bases between. The CDR3 nucleotides read TGTGCCAGCAGTTTGGGCAGAGGAGAGACCCAGTACTTC. Translation gives CASSLGRGETQYF.

This chain joins TRBV28 and TRBJ2-3, with D perhaps matching TRBD2 (5 bases). The CDR3 covers 17 residues. The V gene lost 10 bases and the J gene lost 1 base, with 24 bases spanning the gap. In germline, CDR1 is MDHEN, CDR2 SYDVKM. The CDR3 spells CAMGFGHEPAGTDTQYF. In nucleotides, the CDR3 is TGTGCCATGGGCTTCGGGCACGAGCCAGCGGGCACAGATACGCAGTATTTT. Full variable domain (rest looked up from reference TRBV28 and TRBJ2-3): DVKVTQSSRYLVKRTGEKVFLECVQDMDHENMFWYRQDPGLGLRLIYFSYDVKMKEKGDIPEGYSVSREKKERFSLILESASTNQTSMYLCAMGFGHEPAGTDTQYFGPGTRLTVL.

The DNA of the CDR3 is TGTGCCAGCAGTTCCAAGGGCAAGCAGTACTTC. Translation: CASSSKGKQYF. The chain is built from TRBV6-2 or TRBV6-3 and TRBJ2-7; D remains unclear. V dropped 4 bases and J dropped 8 bases, with 9 bases sitting between them. Germline V CDR1 and CDR2: MNHEY, SVGEGT. The CDR3 is 11 amino acids.

This clonotype was detected ten times or more. The rearrangement uses TRBV5-1 and TRBJ2-1, with 11 bases matching TRBD2. Looked up from germline, CDR1 is SGHRS and CDR2 is YFSETQ. V shed 4 bases and J 4 bases; nucleotides not matched to a gene: 16. The CDR3 runs 19 residues. The CDR3 protein is CASSTPTSGTVGEYNEQFF. Here the CDR3 DNA reads TGCGCCAGCAGCACCCCGACTAGCGGGACCGTAGGGGAGTACAATGAGCAGTTCTTC.